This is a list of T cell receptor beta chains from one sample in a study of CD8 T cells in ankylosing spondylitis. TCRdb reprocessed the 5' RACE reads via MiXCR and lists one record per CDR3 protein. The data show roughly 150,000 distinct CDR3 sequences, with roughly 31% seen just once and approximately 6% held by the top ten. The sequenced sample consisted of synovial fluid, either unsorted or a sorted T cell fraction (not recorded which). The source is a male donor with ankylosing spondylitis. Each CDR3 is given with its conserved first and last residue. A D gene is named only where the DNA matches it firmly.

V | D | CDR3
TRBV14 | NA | CASSPSGGRSDTQYF
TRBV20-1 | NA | CSARGRGQSNQPQHF
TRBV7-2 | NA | CASSSSVGETQYF
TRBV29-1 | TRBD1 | CSAGTGTSYEQYF
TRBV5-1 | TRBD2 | CASSPRTSGHTDTQYF
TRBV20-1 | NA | CSPRLVVGGSYNEQFF
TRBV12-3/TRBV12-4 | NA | CASSPGHSNTEAFF
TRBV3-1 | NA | CASSRRAGQTLSGANVLTF
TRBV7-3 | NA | CASSPQAGTGELFF
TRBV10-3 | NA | CAITENRDVNTEAFF
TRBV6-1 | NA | CASNTAGAPEAFF
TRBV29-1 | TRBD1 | CSVEGTGGANEQFF
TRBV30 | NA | CAWRGGVTEAFF
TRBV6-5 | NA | CASSSRTPGGNQPQHF
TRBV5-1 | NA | CASSSGDGRGNTEAFF
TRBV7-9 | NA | CASSLARQANTEAFF
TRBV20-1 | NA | CSVRQSYNEQFF
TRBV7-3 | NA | CASSPYQGNEQFF
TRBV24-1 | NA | CATSGGPGAENEKLFF
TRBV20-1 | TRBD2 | CSARDVASGRGEQFF
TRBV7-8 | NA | CASSFRDGNQPQHF
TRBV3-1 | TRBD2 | CASSQDRLAGRSSTDTQYF
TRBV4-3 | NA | CASSRGLREYEQYF
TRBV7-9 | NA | CASSLSLGGNQPQHF
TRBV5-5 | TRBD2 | CASSPSGVETQYF
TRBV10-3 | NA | CATLPGVRYTEAFF
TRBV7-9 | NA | CASSLGQRSYNEQFF
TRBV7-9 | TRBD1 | CASTLGGTGSYEQYF
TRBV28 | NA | CASSFSGRTYEQYF
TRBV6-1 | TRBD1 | CASETGEAGANVLTF
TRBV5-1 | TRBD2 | CASSLRLAAYNEQFF
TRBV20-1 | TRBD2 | CSAISSGRANEQFF
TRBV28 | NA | CASIPQGWDYGYTF
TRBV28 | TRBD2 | CASSLTSGRHNEQFF
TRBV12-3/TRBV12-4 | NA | CASSWPGGNTIYF
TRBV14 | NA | CASSHEFTEAFF